This entry lists 10 T cell receptor beta chains sequenced from one sample in a study of chemoradiotherapy in HPV16-positive cancers. The repertoire was sequenced with immunoSEQ multiplex PCR; TCRdb's copy has only in-frame clones and lacks some. The sample has fewer than 40,000 clones, 80% to 95% seen once. This specimen was blood, taken from a patient who underwent chemoradiotherapy. The source is a human donor with HPV-associated anogenital cancer.

The gene calls are TRBV9 and TRBJ2-3; perhaps TRBD2 as D (5 bases). The germline V gene has CDR1 SGDLS and CDR2 YYNGEE. The germline V and J ends were trimmed by 0 bases and 3 bases, with 17 bases remaining between them. This CDR3 spans 17 amino acids. The CDR3 DNA reads TGTGCCAGCAGCGTAGCGGCGGAGGTGTTTATAACAGATACGCAGTATTTT. The encoded protein is CASSVAAEVFITDTQYF. Filled out from reference TRBV9 and TRBJ2-3, the complete variable domain reads DSGVTQTPKHLITATGQRVTLRCSPRSGDLSVYWYQQSLDQGLQFLIQYYNGEERAKGNILERFSAQQFPDLHSELNLSSLELGDSALYFCASSVAAEVFITDTQYFGPGTRLTVL.

The V gene is TRBV27, the J gene TRBJ1-1; the D is unclear. The CDR3 extends over 13 amino acids. V was trimmed by 8 bases and J by 5 bases, leaving 15 bases between them. Germline V gene lookup returns CDR1 MNHEY and CDR2 SMNVEV (reference sequence). Here the CDR3 DNA reads TGTGCCAGCCACGAGGCGTCTGTGACTGAAGCTTTCTTT. It yields the protein CASHEASVTEAFF.

V and J are TRBV19 and TRBJ1-6; perhaps TRBD1 as D (5 bases). The CDR3 extends over 14 amino acids. Germline V gene sequence: CDR1 LNHDA, CDR2 SQIVND (reference sequence). Trimming removed 6 bases at V and 6 bases at J, with 12 bases between. CDR3 sequence reads: CASRRDDSNSPLHF. The CDR3 DNA reads TGTGCCAGTAGGAGGGATGACAGTAATTCACCCCTCCACTTT.

In its sample, this clone ranks as medium-sized. The chain recombines TRBV4-1 with TRBJ2-7; D possibly matches TRBD1 or TRBD2 (6 bases each). V gave up 1 base and J gave up 1 base, with 11 bases separating them. The CDR3 runs to 15 residues. From germline, CDR1 is MGHRA and CDR2 YSYEKL. CDR3 amino acids: CASSQAEGGSYEQYF. As DNA, the CDR3 is TGCGCCAGCAGCCAAGCCGAGGGGGGTTCCTACGAGCAGTACTTC.

This chain joins TRBV10-3 and TRBJ2-1; no clear D gene. Germline V gene data show CDR1 as ENHRY and CDR2 as SYGVKD. This CDR3 comprises 17 residues. V was trimmed by 2 bases and J by 0 bases, leaving 14 bases between them. CDR3 sequence: CAISEVPPGGSYNEQFF. The CDR3 bases are TGTGCCATCAGTGAGGTGCCTCCCGGCGGCTCCTACAATGAGCAGTTCTTC.

This clone showed up just once. CDR3 nucleotides: TGTGCCACCAGCAGATCCCCTAGCGGGGGGGCGGCCGGGGAGCTGTTTTTT. Encoded protein: CATSRSPSGGAAGELFF. V usage is TRBV15 and J usage is TRBJ2-2; TRBD2 aligns across 12 bases. The CDR3 length is 17 residues. J gave up 6 bases and V 2 bases, and 7 bases lay outside the gene matches. Germline V CDR1 and CDR2: LNHNV, YYDKDF (reference sequence).

The chain has TRBV28 and TRBJ1-6; the D gene is possibly TRBD1 (5 bases). This CDR3 contains 15 residues. Germline lookup yields CDR1 MDHEN and CDR2 SYDVKM. V was trimmed by 4 bases and J by 8 bases, leaving 15 bases between them. The CDR3 sequence: CASSSHPGIYSPLHF. The CDR3, as DNA: TGTGCCAGCAGTTCCCACCCAGGGATTTATTCACCCCTCCACTTT.

This chain connects TRBV10-2 to TRBJ1-2, with D uncertain. The CDR3 spans 17 residues. Germline loops: CDR1 WSHSY, CDR2 SAAADI. Trimming cost V 5 bases and J 4 bases, with 23 bases left between them. The CDR3 region is CASSPTPRGLHTYGYTF. The CDR3 DNA reads TGCGCCAGCAGTCCAACCCCCCGAGGGCTTCACACCTATGGCTACACCTTC.

V and J are TRBV5-6 and TRBJ1-2; tentative D call: TRBD1 (5 bases). CDR1 is SGHDT, CDR2 YYEEEE, per germline. V was clipped by 1 base and J by 4 bases, with 14 bases between them. The CDR3 extends over 15 amino acids. The CDR3 reads CASSLTGRIGYGYTF. In DNA form, the CDR3 reads TGTGCCAGCAGCTTGACGGGGCGAATTGGCTATGGCTACACCTTC. The variable domain in full, with the rest retrieved from reference TRBV5-6 and TRBJ1-2, is DAGVTQSPTHLIKTRGQQVTLRCSPKSGHDTVSWYQQALGQGPQFIFQYYEEEERQRGNFPDRFSGHQFPNYSSELNVNALLLGDSALYLCASSLTGRIGYGYTFGSGTRLTVV.

The chain uses TRBV5-4 and TRBJ1-2; maybe TRBD1 (6 bases). CDR3 length: 14 amino acids. V dropped 0 bases and J dropped 2 bases, with 8 bases sitting between them. Germline V gene lookup returns CDR1 SGHNT and CDR2 YYREEE (reference sequence). The CDR3 is CASSLGGGNYGYTF. DNA of the CDR3: TGTGCCAGCAGCTTGGGGGGGGGCAACTATGGCTACACCTTC.